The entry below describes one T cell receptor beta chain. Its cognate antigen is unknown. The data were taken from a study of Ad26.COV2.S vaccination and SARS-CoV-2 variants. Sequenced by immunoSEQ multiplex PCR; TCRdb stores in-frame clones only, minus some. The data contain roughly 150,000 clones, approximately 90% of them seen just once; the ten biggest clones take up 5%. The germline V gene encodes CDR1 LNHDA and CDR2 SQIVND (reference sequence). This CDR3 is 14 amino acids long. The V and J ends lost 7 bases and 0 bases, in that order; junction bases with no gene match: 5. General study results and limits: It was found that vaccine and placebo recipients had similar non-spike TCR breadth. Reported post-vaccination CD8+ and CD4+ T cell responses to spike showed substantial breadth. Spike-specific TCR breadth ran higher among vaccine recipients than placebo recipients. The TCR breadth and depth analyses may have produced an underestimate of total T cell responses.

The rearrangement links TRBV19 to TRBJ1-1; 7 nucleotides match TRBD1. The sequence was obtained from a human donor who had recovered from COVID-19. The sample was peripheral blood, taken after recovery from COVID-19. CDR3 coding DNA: TGTGCCAGTATGGGGGACAGATTGAACACTGAAGCTTTCTTT. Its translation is CASMGDRLNTEAFF.